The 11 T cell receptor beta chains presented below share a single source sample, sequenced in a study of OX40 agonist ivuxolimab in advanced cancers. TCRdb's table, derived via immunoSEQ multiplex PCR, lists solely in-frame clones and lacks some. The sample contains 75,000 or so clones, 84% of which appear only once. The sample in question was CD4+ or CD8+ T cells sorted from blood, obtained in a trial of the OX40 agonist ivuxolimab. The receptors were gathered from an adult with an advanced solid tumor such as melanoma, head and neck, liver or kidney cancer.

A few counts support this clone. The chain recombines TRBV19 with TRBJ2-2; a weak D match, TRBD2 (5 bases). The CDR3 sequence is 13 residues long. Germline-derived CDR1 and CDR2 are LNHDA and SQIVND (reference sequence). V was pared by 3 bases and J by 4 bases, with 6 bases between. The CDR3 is CASSIAGTGELFF. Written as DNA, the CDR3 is TGTGCCAGTAGTATCGCGGGCACCGGGGAGCTGTTTTTT.

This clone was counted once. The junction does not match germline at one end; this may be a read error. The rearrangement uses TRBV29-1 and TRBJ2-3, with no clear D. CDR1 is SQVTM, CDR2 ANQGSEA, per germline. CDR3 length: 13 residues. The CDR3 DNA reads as TGCAGCGTAGAAGGAAGTTCGGTAGATACGCAGTATTTT. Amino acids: CSVEGSSVDTQYF.

The CDR3 loop reads CASSLFQGWDEQYF. CDR3 nucleotide sequence: TGTGCCAGCAGCTTGTTTCAGGGTTGGGACGAGCAGTACTTC. The chain joins TRBV5-5 to TRBJ2-7; a weak D match, TRBD1 (5 bases). The CDR3 sequence is 14 residues long. The V and J ends lost 1 base and 5 bases respectively, with 13 bases between them. Germline V gene data show CDR1 as SGHKS and CDR2 as YYEKEE (reference sequence).

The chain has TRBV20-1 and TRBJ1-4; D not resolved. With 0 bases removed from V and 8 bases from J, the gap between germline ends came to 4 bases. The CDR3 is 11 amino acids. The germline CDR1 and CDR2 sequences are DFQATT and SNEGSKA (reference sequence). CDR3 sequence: CSARDGEKLFF. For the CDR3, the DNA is TGCAGTGCTAGAGATGGCGAAAAACTGTTTTTT.

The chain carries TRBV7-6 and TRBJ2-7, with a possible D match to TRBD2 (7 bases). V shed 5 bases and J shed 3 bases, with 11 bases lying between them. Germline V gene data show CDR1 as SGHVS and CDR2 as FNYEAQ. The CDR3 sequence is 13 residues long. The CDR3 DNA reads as TGTGCCAGCAGCGCGAGGGGGGGCTACGAGCAGTACTTC. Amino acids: CASSARGGYEQYF.

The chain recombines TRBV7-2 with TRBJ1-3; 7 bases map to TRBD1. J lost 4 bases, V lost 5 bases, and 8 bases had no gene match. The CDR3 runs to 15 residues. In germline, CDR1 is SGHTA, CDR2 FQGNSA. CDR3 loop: CASSPRQGRGNTIYF. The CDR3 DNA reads TGTGCCAGCAGCCCGCGACAGGGCAGGGGAAACACCATATATTTT. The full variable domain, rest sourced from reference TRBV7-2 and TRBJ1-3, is GAGVSQSPSNKVTEKGKDVELRCDPISGHTALYWYRQSLGQGLEFLIYFQGNSAPDKSGLPSDRFSAERTGGSVSTLTIQRTQQEDSAVYLCASSPRQGRGNTIYFGEGSWLTVV.

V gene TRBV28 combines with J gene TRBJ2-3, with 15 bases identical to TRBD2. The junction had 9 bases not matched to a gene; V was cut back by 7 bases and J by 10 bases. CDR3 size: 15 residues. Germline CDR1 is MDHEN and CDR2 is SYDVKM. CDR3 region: CASTLGLAGGVSQYF. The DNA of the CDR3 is TGTGCCAGCACCCTGGGACTAGCGGGAGGAGTGTCGCAGTATTTT.

CDR3 protein: CASSYSREPLHF. The CDR3 DNA sequence: TGTGCCAGCAGTTACTCAAGGGAACCCCTCCACTTT. The V and J genes are TRBV6-5 and TRBJ1-6, with unresolved D. V shed 0 bases and J shed 12 bases, with 6 bases lying between them. CDR3 length equals 12 residues. From germline, CDR1 is MNHEY and CDR2 SVGAGI.

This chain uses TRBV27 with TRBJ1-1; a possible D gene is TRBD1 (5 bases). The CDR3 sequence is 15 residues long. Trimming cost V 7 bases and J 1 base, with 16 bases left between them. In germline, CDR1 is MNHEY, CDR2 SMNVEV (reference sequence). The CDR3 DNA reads TGTGCCAGCACCGTCGGGTACGGGGGGAACACTGAAGCTTTCTTT. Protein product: CASTVGYGGNTEAFF.

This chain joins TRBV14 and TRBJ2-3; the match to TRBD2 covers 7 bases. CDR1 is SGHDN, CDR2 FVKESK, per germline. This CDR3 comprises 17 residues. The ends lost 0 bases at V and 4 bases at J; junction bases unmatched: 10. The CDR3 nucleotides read TGTGCCAGCAGCCAAGAAATGGGACTACTCCTCTCAGATACGCAGTATTTT. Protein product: CASSQEMGLLLSDTQYF.

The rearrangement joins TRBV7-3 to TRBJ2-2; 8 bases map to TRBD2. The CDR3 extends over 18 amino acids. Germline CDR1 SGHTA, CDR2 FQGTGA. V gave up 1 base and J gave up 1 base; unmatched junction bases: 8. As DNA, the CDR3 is TGTGCCAGCAGCTTAAACCCCCTGAGCGGGAGGAACACCGGGGAGCTGTTTTTT. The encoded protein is CASSLNPLSGRNTGELFF.